Following are 21 T cell receptor beta chains from one sample sequenced in a study of blood T cell repertoires in COVID-19. Sequenced by immunoSEQ multiplex PCR; TCRdb stores in-frame clones only, minus some. The table records 30,000 to 45,000 clones, around 80% of them present only once. Sequencing input: peripheral blood. The source is a man in his 70s with acute or convalescent COVID-19.

The chain has TRBV10-2 and TRBJ1-1; D is perhaps TRBD1 (6 bases). Trimming stripped 6 bases from V and 4 bases from J, with 12 bases between. Germline V gene lookup returns CDR1 WSHSY and CDR2 SAAADI. CDR3 length: 13 residues. The CDR3 DNA sequence: TGCGCCAGCAGAGTACAGGGCGCCACTGAAGCTTTCTTT. Its protein is CASRVQGATEAFF.

The chain combines TRBV28 with TRBJ1-1; 10 bases agree with TRBD1. Per the germline V gene, CDR1 is MDHEN and CDR2 is SYDVKM. V dropped 1 base and J dropped 5; count of bases not matched to a gene: 16. The CDR3 sequence is 19 residues long. The CDR3 region has the DNA TGTGCCAGCAGTTTATCCGATGCGGGACAGGGGTCCCGGGGGACTGAAGCTTTCTTT. It translates to CASSLSDAGQGSRGTEAFF.

The rearrangement links TRBV18 to TRBJ1-1, with D perhaps matching TRBD1 (6 bases). Germline values: CDR1 KGHSH, CDR2 LQKENI. Trimming left V 4 bases short and J 4 bases short, with 16 bases between. The CDR3 is made up of 15 amino acids. The CDR3 region has the DNA TGTGCCAGCTCACTTCCTGGGGGGGCTGGCACTGAAGCTTTCTTT. Protein: CASSLPGGAGTEAFF.

This clone was seen a handful of times. The rearrangement joins TRBV27 to TRBJ1-6; D gene uncertain. The CDR3 is 17 residues long. V lost 2 bases and J 0 bases, leaving 11 bases between the germline ends. In germline, CDR1 is MNHEY, CDR2 SMNVEV (reference sequence). This CDR3 is CASSLKALTSYNSPLHF. CDR3 coding DNA: TGTGCCAGCAGTTTAAAAGCGCTGACCTCCTATAATTCACCCCTCCACTTT.

The chain has TRBV2 and TRBJ1-2; D gene unclear. Germline lookup yields CDR1 SNHLY and CDR2 FYNNEI. The CDR3 has 13 amino acids. Between the trimmed V and J ends, which lost 1 base and 8 bases, there was a span of 11 bases. CDR3 DNA sequence: TGTGCCAGCAGTGAAGGGAGATCTTCCGGCTACACCTTC. Translation: CASSEGRSSGYTF.

The chain joins TRBV7-2 to TRBJ2-5, with D possibly matching TRBD1 (5 bases). The CDR3 is 17 amino acids. The V gene's germline CDR1 is SGHTA and CDR2 FQGNSA. The V gene lost 0 bases and the J gene lost 1 base, with 15 bases spanning the gap. The chain's CDR3 is CASSLALRARGQETQYF. The CDR3 region has the DNA TGTGCCAGCAGCTTAGCTTTAAGGGCTAGGGGCCAAGAGACCCAGTACTTC.

J is TRBJ2-7 and V is TRBV9; TRBD2 aligns across 7 bases. The germline CDR1 and CDR2 sequences are SGDLS and YYNGEE. Losses at the gene ends were 3 bases for V and 7 bases for J; bases not matched to a gene: 4. The CDR3 is 12 residues long. The CDR3: CASSAGTTEQYF. The DNA for the CDR3 is TGTGCCAGCAGCGCAGGGACTACAGAGCAGTACTTC.

J is TRBJ1-2 and V is TRBV15; D uncertain. The CDR3 length is 12 residues. Between the trimmed V and J ends, which lost 5 bases and 4 bases, there was a span of 8 bases. The germline gives CDR1 LNHNV, CDR2 YYDKDF (reference sequence). This chain's CDR3 is CATSGATYGYTF. CDR3 bases: TGTGCCACCAGCGGTGCTACCTATGGCTACACCTTC.

The rearrangement links TRBV27 to TRBJ2-5; possibly TRBD2 for D (7 bases). The CDR3 is 16 residues long. The germline gives CDR1 MNHEY, CDR2 SMNVEV (reference sequence). V dropped 4 bases and J dropped 1 base, with 16 bases sitting between them. The CDR3 bases are TGTGCCAGCAGTTGGCGGGGGCCGCTCTTCCAAGAGACCCAGTACTTC. This encodes CASSWRGPLFQETQYF.

The rearrangement links TRBV6-5 to TRBJ2-1, with D possibly TRBD1 on 6 matching bases. Trimming removed 5 bases at V and 14 bases at J, with 13 bases between. The CDR3 runs 11 residues. Germline CDR1 MNHEY, CDR2 SVGAGI. CDR3 loop: CASSPGTMEFF. The CDR3 nucleotides are TGTGCCAGCAGTCCCGGGACAATGGAGTTCTTC.

V and J are TRBV6-6 and TRBJ2-7, with TRBD1 matching over 8 bases. Germline values: CDR1 MNHNY, CDR2 SVGAGI (reference sequence). J was trimmed by 7 bases and V by 6 bases; bases with no gene match: 8. The CDR3 spans 13 residues. CDR3 in amino acids: CASRQGVGEEQYF. In DNA form, the CDR3 reads TGTGCCAGCAGACAGGGGGTCGGGGAAGAGCAGTACTTC.

The V call is TRBV7-9, the J call TRBJ2-1, with D possibly being TRBD2 (5 bases). V was trimmed by 1 base and J by 4 bases, leaving 14 bases between them. The CDR3 has 16 amino acids. Germline values: CDR1 SEHNR, CDR2 FQNEAQ (reference sequence). The CDR3 loop reads CASSLGPADRYNEQFF. In nucleotides, the CDR3 is TGTGCCAGCAGCTTAGGTCCAGCGGACCGATACAATGAGCAGTTCTTC.

The V call is TRBV24-1, the J call TRBJ2-7; 7 bases align to TRBD1. Germline values: CDR1 KGHDR, CDR2 SFDVKD. The CDR3 extends over 16 amino acids. J gave up 3 bases and V 3 bases, and 10 bases lay outside the gene matches. In nucleotides, the CDR3 is TGTGCCACCAGTGATACACCACAGGGGACCGGCTACGAGCAGTACTTC. Amino acid sequence: CATSDTPQGTGYEQYF.

This chain joins TRBV6-4 and TRBJ1-1; weak D call: TRBD1 (5 bases). The CDR3 runs to 14 residues. CDR1 is MRHNA and CDR2 is SNTAGT in the germline V gene. The germline V and J ends were trimmed by 5 bases and 11 bases, with 21 bases remaining between them. CDR3 region: CASSPQGMRKGAFF. CDR3 nucleotide sequence: TGTGCCAGCAGTCCCCAGGGAATGAGAAAAGGGGCTTTCTTT.

This chain joins TRBV6-5 and TRBJ2-7; D might be TRBD1 (6 bases). This CDR3 spans 12 amino acids. In germline, CDR1 is MNHEY, CDR2 SVGAGI. The V and J ends lost 7 bases and 1 base respectively, with 8 bases between them. The CDR3 reads CASKGQSYEQYF. The DNA for the CDR3 is TGTGCCAGCAAAGGACAGTCCTACGAGCAGTACTTC.

In this sample, this clone turned up once. One end of the junction varies from germline; a read error may be responsible. V usage is TRBV5-1 and J usage is TRBJ2-5; 11 bases align to TRBD1. The CDR3 has 16 amino acids. Germline CDR1 is SGHRS and CDR2 is YFSETQ. DNA of the CDR3: TGCGTCAGCAGCCCAGGGACAGGGGGTTTCGCAGAGACCCAGTACTTC. Amino acids: CVSSPGTGGFAETQYF.

The chain employs TRBV5-1 and TRBJ1-2, with 7 bases lining up with TRBD1. J was trimmed by 4 bases and V by 0 bases; bases with no gene match: 9. CDR1 is SGHRS, CDR2 YFSETQ, per germline. This CDR3 spans 16 amino acids. CDR3 sequence (DNA): TGCGCCAGCAGCTTGGAAAGTGGACAGGAAGGCTATGGCTACACCTTC. This sequence encodes CASSLESGQEGYGYTF. Filled out from reference TRBV5-1 and TRBJ1-2, the complete variable domain reads KAGVTQTPRYLIKTRGQQVTLSCSPISGHRSVSWYQQTPGQGLQFLFEYFSETQRNKGNFPGRFSGRQFSNSRSEMNVSTLELGDSALYLCASSLESGQEGYGYTFGSGTRLTVV.

The chain combines TRBV3-1 (or the pseudogene TRBV3-2) with TRBJ1-2; 8 bases agree with TRBD1. The V gene end was trimmed by 6 bases and the J gene end by 0 bases; junction bases not matched to a gene: 9. The CDR3 totals 16 residues. Germline V lookup: CDR1 LGHDT, CDR2 YNNKEL (reference sequence). The chain's CDR3 is CASRSQGARANYGYTF. CDR3 DNA: TGTGCCAGCAGAAGTCAGGGGGCACGGGCTAACTATGGCTACACCTTC.

The chain has TRBV14 and TRBJ2-7; TRBD2 matches at 7 bases. The V gene's germline CDR1 is SGHDN and CDR2 FVKESK. V shed 2 bases, J shed 4 bases, and the junction held 5 bases outside the gene matches. The CDR3 sequence is 14 residues long. The CDR3 loop is CASSQQRGGYEQYF. For the CDR3, the DNA is TGTGCCAGCAGCCAACAACGGGGAGGGTACGAGCAGTACTTC.

The gene calls are TRBV27 and TRBJ2-1; 7 positions agree with TRBD1. V lost 5 bases, J lost 6 bases, and 7 bases stayed unmatched. Germline V CDR1 and CDR2: MNHEY, SMNVEV (reference sequence). This CDR3 spans 14 amino acids. Here the CDR3 reads CASSQTGQFNEQFF. Written as DNA, the CDR3 is TGTGCCAGCAGTCAGACGGGACAGTTCAATGAGCAGTTCTTC.

This chain connects TRBV19 to TRBJ1-1; TRBD1 might be the D (6 bases). Germline CDR1 and CDR2: LNHDA and SQIVND (reference sequence). Deletions cut 6 bases from V and 0 bases from J, with 8 bases between. The length of the CDR3 is 13 residues. This CDR3 is CASSRGMNTEAFF. The CDR3 DNA reads TGTGCCAGTAGCAGGGGAATGAACACTGAAGCTTTCTTT.